Sequencing of this TCR beta chain was carried out in a study of blood T cell repertoires in COVID-19. On the study more broadly: Samples came from the United States, Italy and Spain, spanning acute and convalescent COVID-19. Sources were T cells, B-cell-depleted T cells, or PBMCs; the material itself was cDNA or gDNA.

Source study methods: Amplification of reference gene primers was used by the study to estimate nucleated cell counts. The method was immunoSEQ multiplex PCR; TCRdb's version includes in-frame clones alone and lacks a portion of them. That table supplies the V and J calls and clone size; D and trimming were determined from the DNA. The sample lists approximately 210,000 clones; over 75% were seen once. The CDR3 is made up of 17 amino acids. The ends were cut back, 2 bases at V and 3 bases at J, with 19 bases in the middle. Germline CDR1 MNHNS, CDR2 SASEGT. Specimen: peripheral blood. The chain links TRBV6-1 to TRBJ1-2, with D maybe TRBD1 (6 bases). The source is a woman aged 40 to 50 with acute or convalescent COVID-19. CDR3 in amino acids: CASSETGPRRLDYGYTF. The CDR3 DNA is TGTGCCAGCAGTGAAACAGGGCCGCGGAGGCTCGACTATGGCTACACCTTC.